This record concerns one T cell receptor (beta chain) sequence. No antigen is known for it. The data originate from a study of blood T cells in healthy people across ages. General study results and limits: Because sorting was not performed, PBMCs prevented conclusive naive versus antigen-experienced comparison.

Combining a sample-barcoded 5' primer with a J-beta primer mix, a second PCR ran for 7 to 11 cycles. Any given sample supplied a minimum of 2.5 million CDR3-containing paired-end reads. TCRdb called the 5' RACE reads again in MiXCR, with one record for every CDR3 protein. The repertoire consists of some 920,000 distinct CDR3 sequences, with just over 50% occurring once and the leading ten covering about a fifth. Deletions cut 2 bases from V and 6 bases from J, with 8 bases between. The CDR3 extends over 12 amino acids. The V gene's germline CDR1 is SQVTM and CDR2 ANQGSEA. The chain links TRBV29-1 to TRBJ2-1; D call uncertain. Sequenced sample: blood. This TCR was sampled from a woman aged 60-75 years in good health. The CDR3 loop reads CSVELAFNEQFF. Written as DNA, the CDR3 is TGCAGCGTTGAATTAGCTTTCAATGAGCAGTTCTTC.